A single count supports the clone carrying this TCR beta chain. The antigen remains undetermined. Produced via immunoSEQ multiplex PCR; TCRdb's table is partial and in-frame only. The sample has about 56,000 clones, approximately 79% seen once; the top ten hold roughly 17%. The germline gives CDR1 SGHNT, CDR2 YYREEE (reference sequence). Trimming at V came to 0 bases and at J to 7 bases, leaving 10 bases not matched to a gene. The CDR3 runs to 17 residues. This specimen comes from a study of radiotherapy plus CTLA-4 blockade in lung cancer. Study-level background: Disease control was present in more than 30% of patients, and objective responses in under 20%.

Those with chemo-refractory metastatic non-small-cell lung cancer were treated with focal radiation combined with CTLA-4 blockade using ipilimumab. General study findings and limits: Dynamics of early blood T cell clones, together with interferon-beta, were reportedly the best predictors of response. An expansion of tumor-derived TCR clones occurred in blood after radiotherapy plus ipilimumab.

The sample consisted of peripheral blood, taken from a patient treated with radiotherapy plus ipilimumab. The chain uses TRBV5-4 and TRBJ2-7; 13 positions agree with TRBD2. This TCR came from a human donor with non-small cell lung cancer who had a complete response to radiotherapy plus ipilimumab. In DNA, the CDR3 is TGTGCCAGCAGCTTGGCCGGGGGGACTAGCGGGGACCCGGAGCAGTACTTC. This translates into CASSLAGGTSGDPEQYF.